This is a list of T cell receptor beta chains from one sample in a study of blood T cell repertoires in COVID-19. TCRdb's copy holds only in-frame clones and misses some; the assay was immunoSEQ multiplex PCR. The table lists a few hundred thousand clones, 70% to 90% of them singletons. The sample was peripheral blood. These receptors all come from a man in his late teens or twenties with active or convalescent COVID-19. Both conserved end residues are part of each CDR3. A D gene is named only where the DNA matches it firmly. Clone size is stated in some rows and not others, as once, few, many or a class when expanded.

cdr3_nt: TGTGCCAGCTCAGAAGGACAGAACACTGAAGCTTTCTTT; cdr3_aa: CASSEGQNTEAFF; v_call: TRBV18; d_call: -; j_call: TRBJ1-1; clone_size: -
cdr3_nt: TGCGCCAGCAGCCTACAATGGGACAGCACCTACGAGCAGTACTTC; cdr3_aa: CASSLQWDSTYEQYF; v_call: TRBV4-3; d_call: TRBD1; j_call: TRBJ2-7; clone_size: few
cdr3_nt: TGTGCCAGCCTCGGGACTAGCGGGACTAGCTCCTACAATGAGCAGTTCTTC; cdr3_aa: CASLGTSGTSSYNEQFF; v_call: TRBV28; d_call: TRBD2; j_call: TRBJ2-1; clone_size: -
cdr3_nt: TGTGCCAGCAGCTTAGATTGGACAGCCGTAGAGACCCAGTACTTC; cdr3_aa: CASSLDWTAVETQYF; v_call: TRBV7-9; d_call: -; j_call: TRBJ2-5; clone_size: -
cdr3_nt: TGTGCCAGCAGCAAGGGAGATGGGTGGACCCAGCATTTT; cdr3_aa: CASSKGDGWTQHF; v_call: TRBV3-1/TRBV3-2; d_call: -; j_call: TRBJ1-5; clone_size: -
cdr3_nt: TGTGCCAGCAGCCAAGGTCGAGGCACTGAAGCTTTCTTT; cdr3_aa: CASSQGRGTEAFF; v_call: TRBV4-2; d_call: -; j_call: TRBJ1-1; clone_size: -
cdr3_nt: TGTGCCAGCAGACCTCTCTCTAGCGGGGGTTACCAAGAGACCCAGTACTTC; cdr3_aa: CASRPLSSGGYQETQYF; v_call: TRBV27; d_call: TRBD2; j_call: TRBJ2-5; clone_size: few
cdr3_nt: TGTGCCAGTAGTATGTGGGGGCAGTCGGCCGGGGAGCTGTTTTTT; cdr3_aa: CASSMWGQSAGELFF; v_call: TRBV19; d_call: -; j_call: TRBJ2-2; clone_size: once
cdr3_nt: TGTGCCATCAGTGAGCCCGACAGGGGGAGGGAGCAGTACTTC; cdr3_aa: CAISEPDRGREQYF; v_call: TRBV10-3; d_call: TRBD1; j_call: TRBJ2-7; clone_size: -
cdr3_nt: TGTGCCAGCAGTTACTTCACTAACTATGGCTACACCTTC; cdr3_aa: CASSYFTNYGYTF; v_call: TRBV6-5; d_call: -; j_call: TRBJ1-2; clone_size: -
cdr3_nt: TGTGCCAGCAGTTTATCACGGGGAGGTACCACCTACGAGCAGTACTTC; cdr3_aa: CASSLSRGGTTYEQYF; v_call: TRBV27; d_call: -; j_call: TRBJ2-7; clone_size: -
cdr3_nt: TGTGCCAGCAGCTTGCGGACAGCGAACACCGGGGAGCTGTTTTTT; cdr3_aa: CASSLRTANTGELFF; v_call: TRBV7-9; d_call: -; j_call: TRBJ2-2; clone_size: -
cdr3_nt: TGTGCCAGTAGTATGTACAGAAGCTCTGGAAACACCATATATTTT; cdr3_aa: CASSMYRSSGNTIYF; v_call: TRBV19; d_call: -; j_call: TRBJ1-3; clone_size: once
cdr3_nt: TGTGCCAGCAGCTTGACAGTGATCCCTGAAGCTTTCTTT; cdr3_aa: CASSLTVIPEAFF; v_call: TRBV7-9; d_call: -; j_call: TRBJ1-1; clone_size: once
cdr3_nt: TGTGCCAGCAGATCCCGGGGGGCTAGCGGATACAATGAGCAGTTCTTC; cdr3_aa: CASRSRGASGYNEQFF; v_call: TRBV7-2; d_call: -; j_call: TRBJ2-1; clone_size: once
cdr3_nt: TGTGCCAGTAGTATCCAGGCGCGCAGCGGGAGTGTGACAGATACGCAGTATTTT; cdr3_aa: CASSIQARSGSVTDTQYF; v_call: TRBV19; d_call: TRBD2; j_call: TRBJ2-3; clone_size: -
cdr3_nt: TGTGCCTGGGGGCGGGCAGAGAACACTGAAGCTTTCTTT; cdr3_aa: CAWGRAENTEAFF; v_call: TRBV30; d_call: -; j_call: TRBJ1-1; clone_size: -
cdr3_nt: TGTGCCAGCAGCTCCCACCGGGACAGGGGGTTGGCCGGGGAGCTGTTTTTT; cdr3_aa: CASSSHRDRGLAGELFF; v_call: TRBV7-2; d_call: TRBD1; j_call: TRBJ2-2; clone_size: -
cdr3_nt: TGTGCCAGCAGTTTATCGTCCTACGAGCAGTACTTC; cdr3_aa: CASSLSSYEQYF; v_call: TRBV28; d_call: -; j_call: TRBJ2-7; clone_size: -
cdr3_nt: TGTGCCAGCAGTTACGGGAGGGGCAACGGGAACACTGAAGCTTTCTTT; cdr3_aa: CASSYGRGNGNTEAFF; v_call: TRBV6-2/TRBV6-3; d_call: -; j_call: TRBJ1-1; clone_size: -
cdr3_nt: TGTGCCAGCAGCCCTCAAGCGGGGGACTCCTACTACGAGCAGTACTTC; cdr3_aa: CASSPQAGDSYYEQYF; v_call: TRBV4-2; d_call: TRBD2; j_call: TRBJ2-7; clone_size: -
cdr3_nt: TGTGCCAGCAGCCAATCGACTAGCGGGAGTGAAGAGCAGTTCTTC; cdr3_aa: CASSQSTSGSEEQFF; v_call: TRBV3-1/TRBV3-2; d_call: TRBD2; j_call: TRBJ2-1; clone_size: -
cdr3_nt: TGTGCCAGCAGTTGGGTCAGAGAGGAGGCAACTCACCAAGAGACCCAGTACTTC; cdr3_aa: CASSWVREEATHQETQYF; v_call: TRBV6-2/TRBV6-3; d_call: -; j_call: TRBJ2-5; clone_size: -
cdr3_nt: TGTGCCAGCAGCTTAGACAGGGATGACTATGGCTACACCTTC; cdr3_aa: CASSLDRDDYGYTF; v_call: TRBV7-2; d_call: -; j_call: TRBJ1-2; clone_size: -
cdr3_nt: TGTGCCAGCAGCCCACTTAGTTCCCAACGTCTCGAGCAGTACTTC; cdr3_aa: CASSPLSSQRLEQYF; v_call: TRBV6-2/TRBV6-3; d_call: -; j_call: TRBJ2-7; clone_size: -
cdr3_nt: TGTGCCATCAGTGAAGCCGGTGGTCAGCCCCAGCATTTT; cdr3_aa: CAISEAGGQPQHF; v_call: TRBV10-3; d_call: -; j_call: TRBJ1-5; clone_size: -
cdr3_nt: TGTGCCAGCAGCCCTGGGGCAGGGAGGAATGAGCAGTTCTTC; cdr3_aa: CASSPGAGRNEQFF; v_call: TRBV7-2; d_call: -; j_call: TRBJ2-1; clone_size: -
cdr3_nt: TGTGCCAGTTCGACAGGGGGCGCGATTTTATCCCTCCACTTT; cdr3_aa: CASSTGGAILSLHF; v_call: TRBV19; d_call: TRBD1; j_call: TRBJ1-6; clone_size: -